This T cell receptor beta chain was retrieved from a study of blood T cell repertoires in COVID-19. About the study: Acute-phase and convalescent COVID-19 samples originated in the United States, Italy and Spain. T cells, B-cell-depleted T cells, or PBMCs provided the cDNA or gDNA that served as material.

In the authors' workflow: Estimation of nucleated cell counts relied on the amplification of reference gene primers. Assay used: immunoSEQ multiplex PCR; TCRdb lists only in-frame clones, some missing. The DNA gave D and trimming, while V, J and clone size come from that table. The sample includes tens of thousands of clones, roughly 88% of them seen just once. There are 13 residues in the CDR3. Germline V lookup: CDR1 SGHKS, CDR2 YYEKEE (reference sequence). Trimming shortened V by 2 bases and J by 1 base, and 6 bases separated the two germline ends. The sequence was obtained from a woman older than 75 with acute or convalescent COVID-19. The chain combines TRBV5-5 with TRBJ1-1, with unresolved D. The sequenced sample consisted of peripheral blood. The CDR3: CASSFRKNTEAFF. The CDR3 coding sequence is TGTGCCAGCAGCTTTAGAAAGAACACTGAAGCTTTCTTT.